Below, 9 T cell receptor beta chains from the same sample are listed, as sequenced in a study of response to subunit inactivated influenza vaccine. TCRdb redid the calling of the RT-PCR reads with MiXCR, one entry per CDR3 protein. This sample carries around 200,000 distinct CDR3 sequences, 12% of them seen once, and the ten largest clones take about 29%. The same sample was also used in a study of T cells expressing NK-cell markers. That source notes: What made the TCR beta cDNA was 5'RACE template switching with UMIs.

The sequencing used CD8+ T cells sorted from PBMCs, collected 11 to 12 days after vaccination. The receptors originated from a man in his forties or fifties who received an inactivated influenza vaccine.

This clonotype showed up just a few times. The chain recombines TRBV5-1 with TRBJ2-1; 9 positions agree with TRBD2. The germline CDR1 and CDR2 sequences are SGHRS and YFSETQ. J was trimmed by 5 bases and V by 7 bases; bases with no gene match: 7. The CDR3 consists of 14 residues. In nucleotides, the CDR3 is TGCGCCAGCGGGGCGGCTAGCGGGAACAATGAGCAGTTCTTC. Encoded protein: CASGAASGNNEQFF.

This clonotype was counted a few times. In DNA, the CDR3 is TGTGCCAGCAGCCAAGATCTGGGGGTTCAAGAGACCCAGTACTTC. The encoded protein is CASSQDLGVQETQYF. This chain links TRBV3-1 with TRBJ2-5; D possibly uses TRBD1 or TRBD2 (5 bases each). Between the trimmed V and J ends, which lost 0 bases and 2 bases, there was a span of 10 bases. CDR3 length: 15 residues. From germline, CDR1 is LGHDT and CDR2 YNNKEL (reference sequence).

This chain joins TRBV6-1 and TRBJ1-5, with TRBD1 matching 11 bases. The ends lost 5 bases at V and 4 bases at J; junction bases unmatched: 7. The CDR3 has 16 residues. From germline, CDR1 is MNHNS and CDR2 SASEGT. CDR3 nucleotides: TGTGCCAGCAGTAAAGGGACAGGGGGTGGTAATCAGCCCCAGCATTTT. This encodes CASSKGTGGGNQPQHF.

There are a few counts of this clonotype. This chain connects TRBV5-5 to TRBJ1-2; 8 bases agree with TRBD1. The length of the CDR3 is 16 residues. V trimming: 5 bases; J trimming: 4 bases; junction bases outside the gene matches: 13. Per germline, CDR1 SGHKS and CDR2 YYEKEE (reference sequence). CDR3 sequence reads: CASSDGQGGFGYGYTF. CDR3 in DNA: TGTGCCAGCAGTGACGGACAGGGTGGTTTCGGCTATGGCTACACCTTC. Drawing the rest from reference TRBV5-5 and TRBJ1-2, the complete variable domain is DAGVTQSPTHLIKTRGQQVTLRCSPISGHKSVSWYQQVLGQGPQFIFQYYEKEERGRGNFPDRFSARQFPNYSSELNVNALLLGDSALYLCASSDGQGGFGYGYTFGSGTRLTVV.

This clonotype came up many times. The chain has TRBV6-6 and TRBJ2-7; D ambiguous. Germline CDR1 MNHNY, CDR2 SVGAGI (reference sequence). V was trimmed by 3 bases and J by 7 bases, leaving 13 bases between them. CDR3 length equals 13 residues. This CDR3 reads CASSYRENGEQYF. For the CDR3, the DNA is TGTGCCAGCAGTTATAGAGAGAATGGGGAGCAGTACTTC.

This clonotype was seen a few times. J is TRBJ1-2 and V is TRBV5-6; 9 nucleotides agree with TRBD1. Germline loops: CDR1 SGHDT, CDR2 YYEEEE. This CDR3 is built from 12 residues. The trim removed 9 bases at V and 4 bases at J, leaving 4 bases unmatched. This CDR3 reads CATKTGGYGYTF. CDR3 DNA sequence: TGTGCCACCAAGACAGGGGGCTATGGCTACACCTTC.

This clonotype came up a few times. The chain combines TRBV21-1 with TRBJ1-6. TRBV21-1 is a recognized pseudogene. The CDR3 totals 17 residues. CDR3 in amino acids: CASSKEGQSSYNSPLHF. In DNA form, the CDR3 reads TGTGCCAGCAGCAAAGAGGGTCAGAGCTCCTATAATTCACCCCTCCACTTT.

In this sample, this clonotype turned up a few times. This chain links TRBV12-3 or TRBV12-4 with TRBJ1-5; D unclear. Trimming removed 3 bases from V and 3 bases from J, with 9 bases in between. The CDR3 is 14 amino acids. The CDR3 bases are TGTGCCAGCAGTTTGGAAGGGTTCAATCAGCCCCAGCATTTT. Its translation is CASSLEGFNQPQHF.

This clonotype was counted a few times. The gene calls are TRBV20-1 and TRBJ2-5; 7 bases are a match to TRBD1. CDR1 is DFQATT and CDR2 is SNEGSKA in the germline V gene (reference sequence). The V segment lost 4 bases and the J segment 5 bases; nucleotides outside the gene matches: 13. The CDR3 sequence is 15 residues long. The CDR3 protein is CSAIGTVSSTETQYF. The CDR3 DNA reads TGCAGTGCTATTGGGACAGTGAGTTCAACGGAGACCCAGTACTTC.